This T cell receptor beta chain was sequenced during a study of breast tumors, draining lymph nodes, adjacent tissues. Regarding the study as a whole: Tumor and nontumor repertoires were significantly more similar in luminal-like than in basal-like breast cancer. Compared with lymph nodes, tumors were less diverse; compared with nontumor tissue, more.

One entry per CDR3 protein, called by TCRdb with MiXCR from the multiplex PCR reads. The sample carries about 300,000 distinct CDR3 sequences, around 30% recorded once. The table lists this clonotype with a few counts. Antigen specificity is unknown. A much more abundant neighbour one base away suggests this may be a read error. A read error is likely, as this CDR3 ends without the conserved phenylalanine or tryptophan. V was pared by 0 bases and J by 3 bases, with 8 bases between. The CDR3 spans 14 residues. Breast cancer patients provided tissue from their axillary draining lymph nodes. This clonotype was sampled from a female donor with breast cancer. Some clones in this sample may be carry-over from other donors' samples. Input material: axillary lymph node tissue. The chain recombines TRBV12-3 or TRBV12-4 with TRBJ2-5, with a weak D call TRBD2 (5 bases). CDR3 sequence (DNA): TGTGCCAGCAGTTTAGCAGCGGTGAAAGAGACCCAGTACCTC. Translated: CASSLAAVKETQYL.